This T cell receptor beta chain is from a study of control samples from healthy donors and cancer patients. Profiled with immunoSEQ multiplex PCR; TCRdb holds only in-frame clones, not every one. The sample yields more than 95,000 clones, nearly 95% seen once. The material sequenced was blood. This receptor was obtained from a man aged 30 to 45 in good health.

The CDR3 DNA reads TGTGCCAGCAGCCGAGGGTCCCCCGGCCGCGGCAATCAGCCCCAGCATTTT. Protein product: CASSRGSPGRGNQPQHF. The V call is TRBV27, the J call TRBJ1-5, with D hard to call. V shed 6 bases and J shed 2 bases, with 20 bases lying between them. Germline V gene sequence: CDR1 MNHEY, CDR2 SMNVEV (reference sequence). This CDR3 comprises 17 residues.